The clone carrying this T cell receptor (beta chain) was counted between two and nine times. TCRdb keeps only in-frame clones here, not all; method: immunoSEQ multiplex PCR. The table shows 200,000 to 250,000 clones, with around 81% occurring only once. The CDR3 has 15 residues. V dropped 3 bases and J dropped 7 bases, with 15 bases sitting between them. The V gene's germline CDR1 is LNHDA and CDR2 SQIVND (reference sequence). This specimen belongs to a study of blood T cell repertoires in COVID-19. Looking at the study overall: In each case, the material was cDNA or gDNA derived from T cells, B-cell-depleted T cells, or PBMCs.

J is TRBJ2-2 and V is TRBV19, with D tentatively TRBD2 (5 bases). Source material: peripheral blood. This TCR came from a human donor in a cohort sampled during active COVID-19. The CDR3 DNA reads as TGTGCCAGTAGTATTCGGGGTGAATTAGGCGGGGAGCTGTTTTTT. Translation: CASSIRGELGGELFF. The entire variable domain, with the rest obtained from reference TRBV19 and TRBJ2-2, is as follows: DGGITQSPKYLFRKEGQNVTLSCEQNLNHDAMYWYRQDPGQGLRLIYYSQIVNDFQKGDIAEGYSVSREKKESFPLTVTSAQKNPTAFYLCASSIRGELGGELFFGEGSRLTVL.